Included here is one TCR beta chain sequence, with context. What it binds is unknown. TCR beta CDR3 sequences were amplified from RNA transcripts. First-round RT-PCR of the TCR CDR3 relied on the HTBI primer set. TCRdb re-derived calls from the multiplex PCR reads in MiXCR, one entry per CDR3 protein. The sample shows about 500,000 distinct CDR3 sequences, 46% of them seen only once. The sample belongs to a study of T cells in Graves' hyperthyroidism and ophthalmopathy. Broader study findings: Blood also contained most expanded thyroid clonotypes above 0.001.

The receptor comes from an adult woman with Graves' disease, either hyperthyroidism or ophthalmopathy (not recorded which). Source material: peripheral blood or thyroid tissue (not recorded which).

CDR3 protein: CASSRDLNYGYTF. CDR3 nucleotides: TGCGCCAGCAGCCGCGACCTTAACTATGGCTACACCTTC. The V call is TRBV4-3, the J call TRBJ1-2, with D unresolved. Deletions cut 4 bases from V and 1 base from J, with 7 bases between. The CDR3 spans 13 residues. The germline V gene has CDR1 LGHNA and CDR2 YSLEER.